This T cell receptor (beta chain) was recovered during a study of cytotoxic CD8 clonotypes in ibrutinib-treated CLL. About the research overall: The taking of response samples occurred after a median 12 months of treatment, with a range of 6 to 36.

Here immunoSEQ multiplex PCR was the method, and the copy in TCRdb shows in-frame clones only, minus some. The sample shows over 140,000 clones, approximately 80% of them seen only once. In the case of this clone: Its antigen is not identified.

Findings and caveats of the study: Under therapy, public clonotypes either contracted or stayed stable, and they were uncommon.

Germline assignment: CDR1 MGHRA and CDR2 YSYEKL. CDR3 length equals 15 residues. The V and J ends lost 4 bases and 5 bases respectively, with 17 bases between them. The source is a human donor with chronic lymphocytic leukemia. The chain carries TRBV4-1 and TRBJ2-5; either TRBD1 or TRBD2 may fit D (6 bases each). The sequences come from PBMCs, collected after 36 months of ibrutinib treatment. In nucleotides, the CDR3 is TGCGCCAGCAGCCGAGACGGGGGCGCGGGGGAGACCCAGTACTTC. Translation: CASSRDGGAGETQYF.